This T cell receptor (beta chain) is drawn from a study of blood T cell repertoires in COVID-19. In the study overall: Whether acute or convalescent, the COVID-19 samples came from the United States, Italy and Spain.

The table came from immunoSEQ multiplex PCR; TCRdb's copy has only in-frame clones and leaves some out. Of around 200,000 clones listed, around 85% are singletons. The study recruited people aged roughly 18 to 100 years across approximately 23 US areas. V was clipped by 4 bases and J by 4 bases, with 17 bases between them. There are 16 residues in the CDR3. CDR1 and CDR2 from the germline V gene are SNHLY and FYNNEI. This clonotype was sampled from a woman between 45 and 60 years old in a cohort exposed to, infected with or recovered from COVID-19 (not recorded which). The sequencing sample was made of PBMCs or T cells enriched from blood (not recorded which). The chain has TRBV2 and TRBJ1-5; tentative D call: TRBD1 (5 bases). CDR3 DNA: TGTGCCAGCAGTGGGGGGGTGGCCCCACTTAATCAGCCCCAGCATTTT. Translation: CASSGGVAPLNQPQHF. Full variable domain (remainder filled in from reference TRBV2 and TRBJ1-5): EPEVTQTPSHQVTQMGQEVILRCVPISNHLYFYWYRQILGQKVEFLVSFYNNEISEKSEIFDDQFSVERPDGSNFTLKIRSTKLEDSAMYFCASSGGVAPLNQPQHFGDGTRLSIL.